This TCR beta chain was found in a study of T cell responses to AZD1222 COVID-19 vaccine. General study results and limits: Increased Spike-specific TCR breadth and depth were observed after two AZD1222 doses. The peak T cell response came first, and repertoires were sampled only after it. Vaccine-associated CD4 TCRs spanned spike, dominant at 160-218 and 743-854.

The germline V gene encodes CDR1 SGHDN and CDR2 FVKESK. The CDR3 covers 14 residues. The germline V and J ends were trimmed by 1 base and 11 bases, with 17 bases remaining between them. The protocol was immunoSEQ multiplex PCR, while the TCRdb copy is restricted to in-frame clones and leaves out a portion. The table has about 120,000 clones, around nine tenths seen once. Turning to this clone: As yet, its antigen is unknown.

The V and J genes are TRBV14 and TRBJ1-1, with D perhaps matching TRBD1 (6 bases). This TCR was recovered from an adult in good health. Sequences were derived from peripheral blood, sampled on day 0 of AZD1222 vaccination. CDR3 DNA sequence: TGTGCCAGCAGCCAAGGGGGGGCAGGGGTACGGGCTTTCTTT. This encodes CASSQGGAGVRAFF. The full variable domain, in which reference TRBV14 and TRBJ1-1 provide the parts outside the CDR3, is EAGVTQFPSHSVIEKGQTVTLRCDPISGHDNLYWYRRVMGKEIKFLLHFVKESKQDESGMPNNRFLAERTGGTYSTLKVQPAELEDSGVYFCASSQGGAGVRAFFGQGTRLTVV.